These 11 T cell receptor beta chains came from one sample sequenced in a study of cytomegalovirus exposure and HLA in healthy donors. Researchers ran the PCR with 60 Vbeta and 13 Jbeta primers. Clones were sequenced by immunoSEQ multiplex PCR, and TCRdb holds only the in-frame ones, with some missing. The sample includes 90,000 to 110,000 clones, roughly 80% of them seen just once. The sample was PBMCs. The receptor set was obtained from a woman aged 50 to 60 in good health and CMV-seropositive.

This clone turned up a few times. V usage is TRBV5-1 and J usage is TRBJ2-7; a possible D gene is TRBD1 (5 bases). CDR1 SGHRS and CDR2 YFSETQ come from the germline V gene. The V and J ends lost 0 bases and 0 bases respectively, with 7 bases between them. This CDR3 spans 14 amino acids. DNA for the CDR3: TGCGCCAGCAGCTTGGATGGGGCCTCCTACGAGCAGTACTTC. It specifies CASSLDGASYEQYF.

J is TRBJ2-3 and V is TRBV5-1; a possible D gene is TRBD2 (7 bases). CDR3 size: 15 residues. Per the germline V gene, CDR1 is SGHRS and CDR2 is YFSETQ. V lost 4 bases, J lost 2 bases, and 14 bases lay in between. The CDR3 DNA follows: TGCGCCAGCAGCCCCATGGGGGGGCCCACAGATACGCAGTATTTT. It encodes CASSPMGGPTDTQYF.

This clone occurred a few times. The V and J genes are TRBV6-1 and TRBJ1-1; maybe TRBD1 (5 bases). Germline V gives CDR1 MNHNS, CDR2 SASEGT. V dropped 8 bases and J dropped 0 bases, with 16 bases sitting between them. There are 15 residues in the CDR3. DNA for the CDR3: TGTGCCAGCCTGCGGGGCCTGGGCATGAACACTGAAGCTTTCTTT. Residues: CASLRGLGMNTEAFF.

In its sample, this clone was seen a few times. The chain links TRBV5-8 to TRBJ2-4; 10 positions agree with TRBD2. Germline V gene lookup returns CDR1 SGHTS and CDR2 YDEGEE. V lost 0 bases and J lost 12; bases outside the gene matches: 9. There are 15 residues in the CDR3. The CDR3 bases are TGTGCCAGCAGCTTGGACGAGCGGGAGGGAGACAGTCAGTACTTC. Translation: CASSLDEREGDSQYF.

This clone occurred a few times. The J gene is TRBJ2-3, the V gene TRBV5-1, with TRBD2 matching over 15 bases. CDR1 and CDR2 (germline): SGHRS, YFSETQ. CDR3 length: 16 amino acids. V dropped 3 bases and J dropped 3; count of bases not matched to a gene: 2. As DNA, the CDR3 is TGCGCCAGCAGCTACGGGACTAGCGGGGGGACAGATACGCAGTATTTT. Translation: CASSYGTSGGTDTQYF.

The CDR3: CASSIGQGPPSEGTQYF. The CDR3 DNA is TGTGCCAGCAGCATCGGACAGGGACCCCCCTCGGAGGGGACCCAGTACTTC. The chain couples TRBV7-9 to TRBJ2-5; 8 bases align to TRBD1. Trimming took 5 bases from V and 7 from J; bases not matched to a gene: 18. Germline V gene lookup returns CDR1 SEHNR and CDR2 FQNEAQ (reference sequence). The CDR3 totals 17 residues.

The CDR3 region is CATSRSFAGDQETQYF. CDR3 bases: TGTGCCACCAGCAGATCCTTCGCGGGGGACCAAGAGACCCAGTACTTC. The gene calls are TRBV15 and TRBJ2-5, with 7 bases fitting TRBD2. Per the germline V gene, CDR1 is LNHNV and CDR2 is YYDKDF (reference sequence). This CDR3 is 16 amino acids long. V shed 2 bases, J shed 0 bases, and the junction held 6 bases outside the gene matches. The entire variable domain, with the rest obtained from reference TRBV15 and TRBJ2-5, is as follows: DAMVIQNPRYQVTQFGKPVTLSCSQTLNHNVMYWYQQKSSQAPKLLFHYYDKDFNNEADTPDNFQSRRPNTSFCFLDIRSPGLGDTAMYLCATSRSFAGDQETQYFGPGTRLLVL.

This rearrangement joins TRBV30 to TRBJ2-7; possibly TRBD1 for D (6 bases). The CDR3 contains 15 residues. Trimming left V 2 bases short and J 3 bases short, with 17 bases between. Germline CDR1 and CDR2: GTSNPN and SVGIG (reference sequence). The CDR3 nucleotides are TGTGCCTGGAGTCCCCAGGGGCGATTCTGCTACGAGCAGTACTTC. As protein: CAWSPQGRFCYEQYF.

This chain connects TRBV11-2 to TRBJ1-2; the match to TRBD1 covers 7 bases. The V and J ends lost 5 bases and 6 bases, in that order; junction bases with no gene match: 6. CDR3 size: 13 residues. Germline CDR1 and CDR2: SGHAT and FQNNGV. CDR3 in DNA: TGTGCCAGCAGCCTCACAGGGGATAATGGCTACACCTTC. Translated, it gives CASSLTGDNGYTF.

The chain joins TRBV9 to TRBJ2-1; TRBD2 agrees at 7 bases. CDR1 SGDLS and CDR2 YYNGEE come from the germline V gene. The CDR3 has 15 residues. Trimming cost V 0 bases and J 9 bases; bases outside gene matches: 9. Written as DNA, the CDR3 is TGTGCCAGCAGCGTAGAACCGGGCCCGGGGGGTGAGCAGTTCTTC. This codes for CASSVEPGPGGEQFF.

The chain combines TRBV5-4 with TRBJ2-2; TRBD2 might be the D (5 bases). Germline V CDR1 and CDR2: SGHNT, YYREEE (reference sequence). The CDR3 consists of 17 residues. Trimming removed 0 bases at V and 2 bases at J, with 14 bases between. The CDR3: CASSLGPSLGNTGELFF. The CDR3 DNA reads as TGTGCCAGCAGCTTGGGGCCTAGCTTAGGAAACACCGGGGAGCTGTTTTTT.